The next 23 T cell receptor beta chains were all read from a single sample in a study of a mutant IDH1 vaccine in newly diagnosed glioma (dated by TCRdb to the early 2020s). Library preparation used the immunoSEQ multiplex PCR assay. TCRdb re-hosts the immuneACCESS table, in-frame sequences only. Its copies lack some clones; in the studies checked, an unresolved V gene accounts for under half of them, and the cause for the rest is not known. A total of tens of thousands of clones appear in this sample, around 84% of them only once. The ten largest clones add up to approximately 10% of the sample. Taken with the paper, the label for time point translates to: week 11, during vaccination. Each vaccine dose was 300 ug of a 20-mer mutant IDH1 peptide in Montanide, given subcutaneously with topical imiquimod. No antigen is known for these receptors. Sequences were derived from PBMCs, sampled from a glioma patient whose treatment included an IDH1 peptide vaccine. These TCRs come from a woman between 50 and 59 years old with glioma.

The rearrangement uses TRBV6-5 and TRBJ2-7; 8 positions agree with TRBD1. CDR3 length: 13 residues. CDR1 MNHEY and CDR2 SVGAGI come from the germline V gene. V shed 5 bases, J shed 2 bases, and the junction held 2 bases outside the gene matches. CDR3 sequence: CASSAGQAYEQYF. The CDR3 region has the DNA TGTGCCAGCAGTGCGGGACAGGCCTACGAGCAGTACTTC.

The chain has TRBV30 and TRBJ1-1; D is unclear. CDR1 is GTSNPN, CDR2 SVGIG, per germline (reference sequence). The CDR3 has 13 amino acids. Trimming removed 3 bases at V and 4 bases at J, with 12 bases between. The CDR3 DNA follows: TGTGCCTGGAGCGCAAGTGGACGCACTGAAGCTTTCTTT. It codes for CAWSASGRTEAFF.

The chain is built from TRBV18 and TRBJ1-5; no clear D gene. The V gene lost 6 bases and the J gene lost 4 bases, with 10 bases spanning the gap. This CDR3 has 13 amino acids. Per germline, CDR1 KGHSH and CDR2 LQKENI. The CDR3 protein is CASSPNRNQPQHF. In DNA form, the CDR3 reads TGTGCCAGCTCCCCTAATAGGAATCAGCCCCAGCATTTT.

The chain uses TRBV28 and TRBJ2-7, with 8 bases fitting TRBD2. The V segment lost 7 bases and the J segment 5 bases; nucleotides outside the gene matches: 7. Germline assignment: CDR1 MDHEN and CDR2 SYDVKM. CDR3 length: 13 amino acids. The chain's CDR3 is CASTRGGSDEQYF. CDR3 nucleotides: TGTGCCAGCACTCGGGGGGGTAGCGACGAGCAGTACTTC. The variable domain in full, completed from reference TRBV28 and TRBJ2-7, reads DVKVTQSSRYLVKRTGEKVFLECVQDMDHENMFWYRQDPGLGLRLIYFSYDVKMKEKGDIPEGYSVSREKKERFSLILESASTNQTSMYLCASTRGGSDEQYFGPGTRLTVT.

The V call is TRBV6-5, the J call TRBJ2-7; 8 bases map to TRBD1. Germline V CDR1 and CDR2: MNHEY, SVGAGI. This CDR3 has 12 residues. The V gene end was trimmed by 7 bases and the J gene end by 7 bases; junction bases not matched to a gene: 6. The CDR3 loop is CASNRQGREQYF. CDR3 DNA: TGTGCCAGCAATCGACAGGGGAGAGAGCAGTACTTC.

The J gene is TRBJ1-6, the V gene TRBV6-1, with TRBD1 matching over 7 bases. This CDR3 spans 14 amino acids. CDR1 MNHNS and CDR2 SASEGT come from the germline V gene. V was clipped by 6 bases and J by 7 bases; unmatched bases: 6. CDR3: CASSPGTVNSPLHF. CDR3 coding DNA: TGTGCCAGCAGCCCCGGGACAGTCAATTCACCCCTCCACTTT.

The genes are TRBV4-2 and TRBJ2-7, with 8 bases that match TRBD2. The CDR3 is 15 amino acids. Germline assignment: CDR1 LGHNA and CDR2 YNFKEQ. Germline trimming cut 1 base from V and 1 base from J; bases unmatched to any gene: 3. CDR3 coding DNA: TGTGCCAGCAGCCAAGGTAGCGGGGAATCCTACGAGCAGTACTTC. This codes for CASSQGSGESYEQYF.

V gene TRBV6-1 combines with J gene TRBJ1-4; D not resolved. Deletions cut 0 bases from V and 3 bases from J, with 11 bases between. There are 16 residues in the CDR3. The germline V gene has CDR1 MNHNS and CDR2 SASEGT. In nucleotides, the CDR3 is TGTGCCAGCAGTGAAGCTAGGCATCTTGCTAATGAAAAACTGTTTTTT. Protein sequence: CASSEARHLANEKLFF.

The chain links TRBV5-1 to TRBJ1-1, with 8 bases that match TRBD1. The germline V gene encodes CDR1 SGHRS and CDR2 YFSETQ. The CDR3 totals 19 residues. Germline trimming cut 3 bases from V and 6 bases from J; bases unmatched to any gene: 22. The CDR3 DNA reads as TGCGCCAGCAGCTCTGGACAGGGAGGTAGGGTGTTGTTCAATGCTGAAGCTTTCTTT. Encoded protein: CASSSGQGGRVLFNAEAFF.

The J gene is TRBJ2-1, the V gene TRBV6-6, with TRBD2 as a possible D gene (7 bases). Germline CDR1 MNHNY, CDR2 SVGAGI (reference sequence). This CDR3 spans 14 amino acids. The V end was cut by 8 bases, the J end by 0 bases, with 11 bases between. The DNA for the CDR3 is TGTGCCAGCGTCGGGGGGCACTCCTACAATGAGCAGTTCTTC. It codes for CASVGGHSYNEQFF.

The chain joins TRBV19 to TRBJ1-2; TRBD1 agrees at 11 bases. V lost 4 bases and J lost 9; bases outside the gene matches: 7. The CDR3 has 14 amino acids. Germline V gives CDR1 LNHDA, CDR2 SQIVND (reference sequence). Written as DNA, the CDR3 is TGTGCCAGTAGTACCTGGGACAGGGGGATTCGCTACACCTTC. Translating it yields CASSTWDRGIRYTF.

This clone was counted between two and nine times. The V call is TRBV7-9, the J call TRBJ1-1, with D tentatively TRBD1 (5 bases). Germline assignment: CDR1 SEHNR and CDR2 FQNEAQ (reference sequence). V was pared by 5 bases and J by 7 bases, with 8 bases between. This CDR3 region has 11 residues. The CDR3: CASSRQFEAFF. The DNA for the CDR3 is TGTGCCAGCAGCCGACAGTTTGAAGCTTTCTTT.

This chain's CDR3 is CASSSLTSGGADEQFF. CDR3 nucleotides: TGTGCCAGCAGCTCCCTAACTAGCGGGGGGGCCGATGAGCAGTTCTTC. The genes are TRBV7-6 and TRBJ2-1; 13 bases agree with TRBD2. Unmatched junction bases numbered 8, after V lost 4 bases and J lost 8 bases. There are 16 residues in the CDR3. The germline CDR1 and CDR2 sequences are SGHVS and FNYEAQ.

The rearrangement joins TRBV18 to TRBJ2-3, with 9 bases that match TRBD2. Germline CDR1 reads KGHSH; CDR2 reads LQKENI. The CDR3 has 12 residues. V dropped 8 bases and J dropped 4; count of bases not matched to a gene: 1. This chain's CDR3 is CASGLASDTQYF. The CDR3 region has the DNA TGTGCCAGCGGACTAGCGTCAGATACGCAGTATTTT.

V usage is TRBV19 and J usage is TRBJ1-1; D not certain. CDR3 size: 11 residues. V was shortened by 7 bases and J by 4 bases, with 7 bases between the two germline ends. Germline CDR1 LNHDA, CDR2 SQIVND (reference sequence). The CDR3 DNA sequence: TGTGCCAGTATTTCGCGCACTGAAGCTTTCTTT. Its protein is CASISRTEAFF.

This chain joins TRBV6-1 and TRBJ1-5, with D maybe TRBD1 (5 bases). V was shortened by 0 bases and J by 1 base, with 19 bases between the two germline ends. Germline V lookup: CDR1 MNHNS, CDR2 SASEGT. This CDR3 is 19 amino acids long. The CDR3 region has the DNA TGTGCCAGCAGTGAAGCGCTGCAGGGAGGTTTATTGAGCAATCAGCCCCAGCATTTT. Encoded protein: CASSEALQGGLLSNQPQHF.

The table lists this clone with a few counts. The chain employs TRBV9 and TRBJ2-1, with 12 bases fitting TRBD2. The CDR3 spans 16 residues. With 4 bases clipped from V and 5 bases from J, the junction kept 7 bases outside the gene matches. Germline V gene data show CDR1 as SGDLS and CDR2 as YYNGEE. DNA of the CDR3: TGTGCCAGCAGCTCTCGGACTAGCGGGGTCCACAATGAGCAGTTCTTC. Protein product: CASSSRTSGVHNEQFF.

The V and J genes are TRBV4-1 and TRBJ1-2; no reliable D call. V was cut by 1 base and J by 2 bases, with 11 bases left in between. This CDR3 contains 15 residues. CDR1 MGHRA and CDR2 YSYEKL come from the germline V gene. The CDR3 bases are TGCGCCAGCAGCCAAGGTTTACTGTCAAACTATGGCTACACCTTC. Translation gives CASSQGLLSNYGYTF.

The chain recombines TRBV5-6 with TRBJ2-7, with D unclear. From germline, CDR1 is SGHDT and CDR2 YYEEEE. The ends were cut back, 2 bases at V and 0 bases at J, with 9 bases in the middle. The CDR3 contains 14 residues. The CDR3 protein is CASSLVTSSYEQYF. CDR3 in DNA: TGTGCCAGCAGCTTAGTGACCAGCTCCTACGAGCAGTACTTC. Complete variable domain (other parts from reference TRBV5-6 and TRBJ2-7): DAGVTQSPTHLIKTRGQQVTLRCSPKSGHDTVSWYQQALGQGPQFIFQYYEEEERQRGNFPDRFSGHQFPNYSSELNVNALLLGDSALYLCASSLVTSSYEQYFGPGTRLTVT.

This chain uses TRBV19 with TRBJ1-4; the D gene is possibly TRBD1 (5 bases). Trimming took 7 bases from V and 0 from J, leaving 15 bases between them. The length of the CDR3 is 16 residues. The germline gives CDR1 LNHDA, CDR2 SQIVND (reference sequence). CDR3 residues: CASTLSWDPTNEKLFF. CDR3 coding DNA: TGTGCCAGTACCCTATCCTGGGACCCAACTAATGAAAAACTGTTTTTT.

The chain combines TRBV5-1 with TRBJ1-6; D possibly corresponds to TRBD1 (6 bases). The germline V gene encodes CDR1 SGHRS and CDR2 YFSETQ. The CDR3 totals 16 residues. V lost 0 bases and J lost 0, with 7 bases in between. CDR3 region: CASSLEGGSYNSPLHF. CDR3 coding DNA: TGCGCCAGCAGCTTGGAGGGGGGCTCCTATAATTCACCCCTCCACTTT.

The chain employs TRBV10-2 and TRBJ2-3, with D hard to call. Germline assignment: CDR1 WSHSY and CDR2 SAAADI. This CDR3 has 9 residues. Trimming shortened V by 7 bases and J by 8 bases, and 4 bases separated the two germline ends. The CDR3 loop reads CASKGTQYF. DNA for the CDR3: TGCGCCAGCAAGGGTACGCAGTATTTT.

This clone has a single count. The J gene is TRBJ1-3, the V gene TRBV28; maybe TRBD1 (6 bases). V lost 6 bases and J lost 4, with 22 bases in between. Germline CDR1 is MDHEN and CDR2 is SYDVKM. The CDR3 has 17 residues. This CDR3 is CASSSGEGVLTGNTIYF. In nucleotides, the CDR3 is TGTGCCAGCAGCTCTGGGGAGGGGGTACTTACGGGAAACACCATATATTTT.